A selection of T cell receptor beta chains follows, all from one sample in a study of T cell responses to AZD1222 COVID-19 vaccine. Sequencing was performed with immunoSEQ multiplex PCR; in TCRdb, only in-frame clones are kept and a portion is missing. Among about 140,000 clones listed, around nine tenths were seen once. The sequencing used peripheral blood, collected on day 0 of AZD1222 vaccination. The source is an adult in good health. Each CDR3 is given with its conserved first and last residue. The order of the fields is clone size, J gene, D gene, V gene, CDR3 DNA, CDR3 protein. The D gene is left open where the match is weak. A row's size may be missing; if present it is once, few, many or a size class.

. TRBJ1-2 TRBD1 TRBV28 TGTGCCAGCAGTTTAGGGACAGGGGACGGCTACACCTTC CASSLGTGDGYTF
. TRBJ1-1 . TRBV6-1 TGTGCCAGCAGTGAGAGGAGCCAGGGGACTGAAGCTTTCTTT CASSERSQGTEAFF
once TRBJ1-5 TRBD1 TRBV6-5 TGTGCCAGCGGCGACAGGGGCGGTCAGCCCCAGCATTTT CASGDRGGQPQHF
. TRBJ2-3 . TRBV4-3 TGCGCCAGCAGCCAAGGACTTTCCACAGATACGCAGTATTTT CASSQGLSTDTQYF
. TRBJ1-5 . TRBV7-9 TGTGCCAGCAGCCAAACCGGGGATCAGCCCCAGCATTTT CASSQTGDQPQHF
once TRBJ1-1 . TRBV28 TGTGCCAGCAGCTATCACGTCCAGGGAATTGAAGCTTTCTTT CASSYHVQGIEAFF
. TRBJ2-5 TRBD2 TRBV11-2 TGTGCCAGCCTAATTCGCGGGGGGGGCGGCAGAGAGACCCAGTACTTC CASLIRGGGGRETQYF
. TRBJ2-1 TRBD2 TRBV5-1 TGCGCCAGCAGCTCCGGACTAGCGGGAGTTGAGCAGTTCTTC CASSSGLAGVEQFF
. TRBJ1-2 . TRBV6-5 TGTGCCAGCATGCCCGGCCGAGGGCTATACTATGGCTACACCTTC CASMPGRGLYYGYTF
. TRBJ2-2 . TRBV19 TGTGCCAGTACCGATGGGGCGACCGGGGAGCTGTTTTTT CASTDGATGELFF
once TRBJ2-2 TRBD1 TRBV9 TGTGCCAGCAGCGTAGGGACAGGGGGCATCGGGGAGCTGTTTTTT CASSVGTGGIGELFF